This TCR beta chain was documented in a study of monozygotic twins with cystic fibrosis. Study-wide results and limits: In this small cohort, shared CDR3 numbers showed no association with age, concordance or disease severity. Unrelated CF individuals shared fewer identical clonotypes than monozygotic CF twins. Low clonality (median roughly 0.0095) suggested a mostly naive repertoire.

Comments on this clone: The antigen remains undetermined.

Generated by immunoSEQ multiplex PCR, the TCRdb table keeps only in-frame clones and is missing some. The table records about 35,000 clones, approximately 70% of them present only once. The CDR3 extends over 15 amino acids. Deletions cut 2 bases from V and 4 bases from J, with 14 bases between. Per germline, CDR1 MNHEY and CDR2 SVGAGI. The sequence came from a girl aged 5 to 17 with cystic fibrosis. The chain is built from TRBV6-5 and TRBJ1-1, with D possibly matching TRBD1 (6 bases). Material: blood. Written as DNA, the CDR3 is TGTGCCAGCAGTTACGGGGGGGCGAGGGGCACTGAAGCTTTCTTT. Protein sequence: CASSYGGARGTEAFF.